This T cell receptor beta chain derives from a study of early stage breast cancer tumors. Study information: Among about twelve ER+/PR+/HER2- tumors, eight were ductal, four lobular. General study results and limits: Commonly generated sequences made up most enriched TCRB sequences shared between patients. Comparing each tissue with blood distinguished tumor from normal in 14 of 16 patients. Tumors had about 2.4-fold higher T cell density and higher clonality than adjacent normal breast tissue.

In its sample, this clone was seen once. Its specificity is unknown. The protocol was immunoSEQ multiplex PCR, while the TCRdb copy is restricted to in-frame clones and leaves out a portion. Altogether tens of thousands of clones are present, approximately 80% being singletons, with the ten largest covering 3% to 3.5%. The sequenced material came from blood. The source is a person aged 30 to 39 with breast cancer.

The CDR3 spells CASSSGTYEQYF. The CDR3 DNA reads as TGTGCCAGCAGCTCTGGGACCTACGAGCAGTACTTC. The rearrangement uses TRBV7-2 and TRBJ2-7; D uncertain. CDR3 length: 12 amino acids. V gave up 4 bases and J gave up 2 bases, with 6 bases separating them. Germline-derived CDR1 and CDR2 are SGHTA and FQGNSA.